Following are 2 T cell receptor beta chains from one sample sequenced in a study of T cell responses to AZD1222 COVID-19 vaccine. The data were produced by immunoSEQ multiplex PCR, yet TCRdb's version contains in-frame clones alone and is incomplete. The sample carries 80,000 to 90,000 clones, approximately 91% recorded once. Sequences were derived from peripheral blood, sampled 28 days after the second AZD1222 dose. The receptors were gathered from an adult who received the AZD1222 COVID-19 vaccine.

V usage is TRBV3-1 (or the pseudogene TRBV3-2) and J usage is TRBJ2-2; tentative D call: TRBD1 (6 bases). Trimming stripped 3 bases from V and 4 bases from J, with 12 bases between. The CDR3 runs to 15 residues. The germline CDR1 and CDR2 sequences are LGHDT and YNNKEL (reference sequence). CDR3 sequence (DNA): TGTGCCAGCAGCCATGCCAGGGGCGTCACCGGGGAGCTGTTTTTT. Translation gives CASSHARGVTGELFF.

The chain joins TRBV18 to TRBJ2-2; D is unresolved. Per the germline V gene, CDR1 is KGHSH and CDR2 is LQKENI. V shed 3 bases and J shed 6 bases, with 17 bases lying between them. The CDR3 is made up of 16 amino acids. The CDR3 spells CASSPRVGSDSGELFF. The CDR3 DNA is TGTGCCAGCTCACCGAGAGTGGGGTCGGATTCCGGGGAGCTGTTTTTT.